The source of this T cell receptor (beta chain) is a study of beta chain features in type 1 diabetes. Whole-study context: The patient and healthy donor groups were comparable for age, gender and cell yields.

This clone was detected a few times. As yet, its antigen is unknown. The germline V gene encodes CDR1 MGHRA and CDR2 YSYEKL. The CDR3 runs 17 residues. J lost 6 bases, V lost 2 bases, and 11 bases had no gene match. Whole-study results and caveats: A greater similarity of naive, central memory and Treg TCRB repertoires was seen among patients than among healthy donors.

One heparinised draw, averaging approximately 120 mL, was taken per donor. Expressed TCRB transcripts were sequenced because the entire RNA isolate underwent reverse transcription. Profiling relied on immunoSEQ multiplex PCR, and the TCRdb table lists in-frame clones only, not all of them. The repertoire includes some 400,000 clones, about 15% of them detected once, and 0.019% sits in the top ten. The sequencing input was naive CD4+ T cells from blood. This sequence was found in a woman between 18 and 30 years old in good health. The V and J genes are TRBV4-1 and TRBJ2-1, with 9 positions matching TRBD2. The CDR3 DNA reads TGCGCCAGCAGCCAACCTAGCGGGGCCACCATGGGCAATGAGCAGTTCTTC. Protein: CASSQPSGATMGNEQFF.